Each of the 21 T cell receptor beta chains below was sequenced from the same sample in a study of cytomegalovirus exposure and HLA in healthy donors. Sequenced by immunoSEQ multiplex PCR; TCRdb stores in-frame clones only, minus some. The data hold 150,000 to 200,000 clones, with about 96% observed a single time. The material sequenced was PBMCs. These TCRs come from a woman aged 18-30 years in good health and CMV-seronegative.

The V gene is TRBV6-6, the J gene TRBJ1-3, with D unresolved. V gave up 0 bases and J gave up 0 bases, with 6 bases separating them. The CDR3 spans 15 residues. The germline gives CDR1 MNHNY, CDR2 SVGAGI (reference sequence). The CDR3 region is CASSYSGSSGNTIYF. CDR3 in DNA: TGTGCCAGCAGTTACTCGGGCAGCTCTGGAAACACCATATATTTT.

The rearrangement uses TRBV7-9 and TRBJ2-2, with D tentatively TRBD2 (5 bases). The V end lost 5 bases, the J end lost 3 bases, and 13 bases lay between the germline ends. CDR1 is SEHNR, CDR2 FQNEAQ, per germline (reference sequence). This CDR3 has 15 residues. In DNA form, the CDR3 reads TGTGCCAGCAGCACCACGGTGCGGGACACCGGGGAGCTGTTTTTT. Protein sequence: CASSTTVRDTGELFF.

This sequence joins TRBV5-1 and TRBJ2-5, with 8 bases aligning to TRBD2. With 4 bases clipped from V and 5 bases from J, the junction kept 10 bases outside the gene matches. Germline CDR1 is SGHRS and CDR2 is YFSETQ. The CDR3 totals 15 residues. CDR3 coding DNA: TGCGCCAGCAGCATTAGCGGGGTGGGGCCGGAGACCCAGTACTTC. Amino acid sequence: CASSISGVGPETQYF.

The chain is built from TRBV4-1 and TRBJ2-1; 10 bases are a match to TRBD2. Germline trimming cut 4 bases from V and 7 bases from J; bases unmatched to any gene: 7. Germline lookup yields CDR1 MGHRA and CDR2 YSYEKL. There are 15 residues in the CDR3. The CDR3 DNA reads TGCGCCAGCAGCCTTGGGACTAGCGAGGGGAATGAGCAGTTCTTC. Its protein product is CASSLGTSEGNEQFF.

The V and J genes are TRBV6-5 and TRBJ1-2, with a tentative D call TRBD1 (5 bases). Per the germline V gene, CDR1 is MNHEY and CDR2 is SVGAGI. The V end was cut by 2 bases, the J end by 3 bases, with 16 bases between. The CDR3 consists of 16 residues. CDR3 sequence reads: CASSYAGSGGDYGYTF. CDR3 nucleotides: TGTGCCAGCAGTTACGCCGGAAGTGGGGGGGACTATGGCTACACCTTC.

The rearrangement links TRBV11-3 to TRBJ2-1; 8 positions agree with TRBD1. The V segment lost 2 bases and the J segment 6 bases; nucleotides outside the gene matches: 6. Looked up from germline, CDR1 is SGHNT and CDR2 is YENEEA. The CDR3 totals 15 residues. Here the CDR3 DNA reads TGTGCCAGCAGCTTAATGTCAGGGGGCCTCAATGAGCAGTTCTTC. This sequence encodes CASSLMSGGLNEQFF.

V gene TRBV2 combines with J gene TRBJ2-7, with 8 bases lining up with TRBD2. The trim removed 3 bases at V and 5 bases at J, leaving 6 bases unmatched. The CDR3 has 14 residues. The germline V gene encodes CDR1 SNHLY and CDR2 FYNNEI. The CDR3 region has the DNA TGTGCCAGCAGTGACTCGGGGGGGTCCCACGAGCAGTACTTC. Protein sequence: CASSDSGGSHEQYF.

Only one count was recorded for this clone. CDR3 in amino acids: CASSPQGDYGYTF. The DNA of the CDR3 is TGTGCCAGCAGCCCCCAGGGTGACTATGGCTACACCTTC. The rearrangement joins TRBV11-2 to TRBJ1-2; the D gene is possibly TRBD1 (5 bases). The length of the CDR3 is 13 residues. V shed 5 bases and J shed 3 bases, with 10 bases lying between them. Germline values: CDR1 SGHAT, CDR2 FQNNGV.

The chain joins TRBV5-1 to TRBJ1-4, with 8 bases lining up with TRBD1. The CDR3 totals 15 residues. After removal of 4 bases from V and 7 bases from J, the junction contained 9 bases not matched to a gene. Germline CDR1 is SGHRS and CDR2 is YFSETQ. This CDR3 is CASSRTDRVLEKLFF. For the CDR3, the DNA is TGCGCCAGCAGCCGGACGGACAGGGTTCTTGAAAAACTGTTTTTT.

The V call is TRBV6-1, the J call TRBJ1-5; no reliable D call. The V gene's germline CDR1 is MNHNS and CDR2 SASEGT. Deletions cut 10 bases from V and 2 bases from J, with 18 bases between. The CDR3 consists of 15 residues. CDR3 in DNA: TGTGCCACATATGATCGGACTAGGCGCAATCAGCCCCAGCATTTT. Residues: CATYDRTRRNQPQHF.

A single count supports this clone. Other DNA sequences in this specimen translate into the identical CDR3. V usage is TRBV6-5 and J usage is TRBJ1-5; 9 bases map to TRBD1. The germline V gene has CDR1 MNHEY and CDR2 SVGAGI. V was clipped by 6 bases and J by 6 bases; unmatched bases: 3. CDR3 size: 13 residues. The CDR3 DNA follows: TGTGCCAGCAGCCGACAGGGGGGTCAGCCCCAGCATTTT. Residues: CASSRQGGQPQHF.

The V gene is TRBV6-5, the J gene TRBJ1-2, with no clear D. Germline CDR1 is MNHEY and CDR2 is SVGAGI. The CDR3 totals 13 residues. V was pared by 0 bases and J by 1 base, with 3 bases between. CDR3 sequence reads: CASSYSLNYGYTF. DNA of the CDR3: TGTGCCAGCAGTTACTCTCTTAACTATGGCTACACCTTC.

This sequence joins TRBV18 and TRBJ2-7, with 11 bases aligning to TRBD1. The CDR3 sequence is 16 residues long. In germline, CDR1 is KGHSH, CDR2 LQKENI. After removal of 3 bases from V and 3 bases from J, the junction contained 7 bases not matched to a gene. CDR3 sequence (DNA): TGTGCCAGCTCACCCGGGACAGGGGGACTCCTCTACGAGCAGTACTTC. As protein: CASSPGTGGLLYEQYF.

CDR3 amino acids: CASSYSPQDQETQYF. CDR3 bases: TGTGCCAGCAGTTACTCGCCACAAGATCAAGAGACCCAGTACTTC. This rearrangement joins TRBV6-6 to TRBJ2-5; D gene uncertain. Trimming removed 0 bases from V and 2 bases from J, with 10 bases in between. CDR1 MNHNY and CDR2 SVGAGI come from the germline V gene (reference sequence). This CDR3 contains 15 residues.

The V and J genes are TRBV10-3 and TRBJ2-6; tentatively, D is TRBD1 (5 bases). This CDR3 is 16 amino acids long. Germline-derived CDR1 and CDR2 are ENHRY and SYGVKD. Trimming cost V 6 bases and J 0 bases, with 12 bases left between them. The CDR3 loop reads CAIRKSGFSGANVLTF. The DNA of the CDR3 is TGTGCCATCAGGAAGTCAGGGTTCTCTGGGGCCAACGTCCTGACTTTC.

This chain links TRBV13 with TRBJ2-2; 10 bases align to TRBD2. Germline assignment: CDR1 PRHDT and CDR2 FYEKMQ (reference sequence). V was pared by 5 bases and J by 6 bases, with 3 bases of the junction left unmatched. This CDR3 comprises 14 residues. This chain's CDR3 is CASSNSGGAGELFF. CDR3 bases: TGTGCCAGCAGCAACAGCGGGGGGGCCGGGGAGCTGTTTTTT.

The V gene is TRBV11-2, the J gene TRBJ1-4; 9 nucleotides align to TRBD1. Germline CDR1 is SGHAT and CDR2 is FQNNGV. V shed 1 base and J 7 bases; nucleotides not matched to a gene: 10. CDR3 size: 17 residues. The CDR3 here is CASSLGEQGAYREKLFF. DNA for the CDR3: TGTGCCAGCAGCTTAGGGGAACAGGGGGCATATCGTGAAAAACTGTTTTTT.

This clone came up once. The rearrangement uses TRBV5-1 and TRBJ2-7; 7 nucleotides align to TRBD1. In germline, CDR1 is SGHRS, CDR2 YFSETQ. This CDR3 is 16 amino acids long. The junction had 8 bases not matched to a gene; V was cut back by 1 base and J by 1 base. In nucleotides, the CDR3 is TGCGCCAGCAGCTTGACCGGGACAGATATGTCCTACGAGCAGTACTTC. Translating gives CASSLTGTDMSYEQYF.

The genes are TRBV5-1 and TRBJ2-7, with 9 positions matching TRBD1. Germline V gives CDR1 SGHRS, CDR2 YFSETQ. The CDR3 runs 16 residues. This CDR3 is CCPISLPGDRAYEQYF. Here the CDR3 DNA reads TGCTGTCCCATCTCGCTCCCCGGGGACAGGGCCTACGAGCAGTACTTC.

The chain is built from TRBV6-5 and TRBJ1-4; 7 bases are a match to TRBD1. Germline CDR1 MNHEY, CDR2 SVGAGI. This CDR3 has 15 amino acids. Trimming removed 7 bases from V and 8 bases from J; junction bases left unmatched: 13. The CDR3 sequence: CASTRTGSLGEKLFF. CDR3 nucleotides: TGTGCCAGCACTCGGACAGGATCCTTAGGAGAAAAACTGTTTTTT.

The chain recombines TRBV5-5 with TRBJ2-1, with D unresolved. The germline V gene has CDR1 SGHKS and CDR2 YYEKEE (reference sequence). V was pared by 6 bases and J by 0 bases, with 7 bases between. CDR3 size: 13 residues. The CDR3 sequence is CASTRPSYNEQFF. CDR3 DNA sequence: TGTGCCAGCACCCGTCCCTCCTACAATGAGCAGTTCTTC.